The 18 T cell receptor beta chains below come from one sample, sequenced in a study of blood T cell repertoires in COVID-19. Here immunoSEQ multiplex PCR was the method, and the copy in TCRdb shows in-frame clones only, minus some. The data hold 35,000 to 40,000 clones, with around 89% observed a single time. Material for sequencing was peripheral blood. The origin of the receptors is a man between 60 and 75 years old with active or convalescent COVID-19.

The V and J genes are TRBV28 and TRBJ1-6; the D is unclear. The CDR3 totals 12 residues. CDR1 MDHEN and CDR2 SYDVKM come from the germline V gene. The ends were cut back, 1 base at V and 10 bases at J, with 5 bases in the middle. CDR3 bases: TGTGCCAGCAGTTTATTCCCATCACCCCTCCACTTT. Encoded protein: CASSLFPSPLHF.

V usage is TRBV7-9 and J usage is TRBJ1-2; 7 bases match TRBD1. The ends lost 1 base at V and 3 bases at J; junction bases unmatched: 2. The CDR3 contains 14 residues. Germline-derived CDR1 and CDR2 are SEHNR and FQNEAQ (reference sequence). The CDR3 is CASSLDGQDYGYTF. As DNA, the CDR3 is TGTGCCAGCAGCTTAGACGGACAGGACTATGGCTACACCTTC. The full variable domain, completed using reference TRBV7-9 and TRBJ1-2, is DTGVSQNPRHKITKRGQNVTFRCDPISEHNRLYWYRQTLGQGPEFLTYFQNEAQLEKSRLLSDRFSAERPKGSFSTLEIQRTEQGDSAMYLCASSLDGQDYGYTFGSGTRLTVV.

The rearrangement uses TRBV19 and TRBJ2-2, with 9 nucleotides matching TRBD1. Germline CDR1 LNHDA, CDR2 SQIVND (reference sequence). V lost 7 bases, J lost 3 bases, and 3 bases stayed unmatched. There are 14 residues in the CDR3. Written as DNA, the CDR3 is TGTGCCAGTATAGACAGGGGGTACACCGGGGAGCTGTTTTTT. Translation gives CASIDRGYTGELFF.

The rearrangement uses TRBV10-3 and TRBJ2-7, with 11 bases fitting TRBD1. CDR3 length: 14 amino acids. Looked up from germline, CDR1 is ENHRY and CDR2 is SYGVKD. V lost 10 bases, J lost 4 bases, and 9 bases stayed unmatched. The CDR3 bases are TGTGCCACCATAAACCGGGACAGGGGGTACGAGCAGTACTTC. Amino acid sequence: CATINRDRGYEQYF.

CDR3 sequence (DNA): TGTGCCAGCAGTTACTCAGCCTTCTACAATGAGCAGTTCTTC. It is translated as CASSYSAFYNEQFF. The chain employs TRBV6-2 or TRBV6-3 and TRBJ2-1; D is unclear. V was clipped by 0 bases and J by 3 bases, with 6 bases between them. Germline CDR1 MNHEY, CDR2 SVGEGT. This CDR3 has 14 amino acids.

The J gene is TRBJ1-2, the V gene TRBV5-3; 8 bases agree with TRBD1. TRBV5-3 falls under the ORF class, with uncertain function. The CDR3 has 15 residues. The J segment lost 4 bases and the V segment lost 3 bases, leaving 8 bases of the junction unmatched. The CDR3 DNA is TGTGCCAGAAGCTCGACAGGGGATCGCTGCTATGGCTACACCTTC. It yields the protein CARSSTGDRCYGYTF.

This clone was picked up one time. V usage is TRBV11-2 and J usage is TRBJ2-1, with a weak D call TRBD1 (6 bases). Between the trimmed V and J ends, which lost 1 base and 5 bases, there was a span of 18 bases. Germline V gives CDR1 SGHAT, CDR2 FQNNGV. The CDR3 has 17 amino acids. CDR3 protein: CASSLAPQGIVNNEQFF. The CDR3 nucleotides read TGTGCCAGCAGCTTAGCCCCTCAGGGGATAGTAAACAATGAGCAGTTCTTC.

This chain connects TRBV3-1 (or the pseudogene TRBV3-2) to TRBJ1-1; D gene unclear. CDR1 LGHDT and CDR2 YNNKEL come from the germline V gene (reference sequence). The CDR3 contains 13 residues. V lost 1 base and J lost 2, with 5 bases in between. The CDR3 loop is CASSQALNTEAFF. In nucleotides, the CDR3 is TGTGCCAGCAGCCAAGCCCTAAACACTGAAGCTTTCTTT.

The sample holds a few counts of this clone. CDR3 protein: CASSAGTGTSGDNEQFF. The CDR3 DNA follows: TGTGCCAGCAGCGCCGGAACCGGGACTAGCGGGGACAATGAGCAGTTCTTC. The V and J genes are TRBV9 and TRBJ2-1; 13 bases align to TRBD2. The J segment lost 5 bases and the V segment lost 3 bases, leaving 8 bases of the junction unmatched. CDR1 and CDR2 (germline): SGDLS, YYNGEE. The CDR3 has 17 amino acids. Full variable domain (remainder filled in from reference TRBV9 and TRBJ2-1): DSGVTQTPKHLITATGQRVTLRCSPRSGDLSVYWYQQSLDQGLQFLIQYYNGEERAKGNILERFSAQQFPDLHSELNLSSLELGDSALYFCASSAGTGTSGDNEQFFGPGTRLTVL.

The chain links TRBV5-1 to TRBJ2-6; D not resolved. From germline, CDR1 is SGHRS and CDR2 YFSETQ. The CDR3 runs 14 residues. Trimming removed 4 bases at V and 0 bases at J, with 5 bases between. The CDR3 protein is CASSISSGANVLTF. The CDR3 DNA reads as TGCGCCAGCAGCATTAGCTCTGGGGCCAACGTCCTGACTTTC.

The rearrangement joins TRBV24-1 to TRBJ2-4, with a possible D match to TRBD2 (6 bases). V lost 4 bases and J lost 1, with 13 bases in between. Germline V gives CDR1 KGHDR, CDR2 SFDVKD. CDR3 length: 16 amino acids. In nucleotides, the CDR3 is TGTGCCACCAGTGACGGGAGTATGGGGGCCAAAAACATTCAGTACTTC. As protein: CATSDGSMGAKNIQYF.

The chain couples TRBV2 to TRBJ2-2, with D possibly TRBD1 on 5 matching bases. The CDR3 loop spans 13 amino acids. The V gene lost 8 bases and the J gene lost 3 bases, with 10 bases spanning the gap. CDR1 is SNHLY and CDR2 is FYNNEI in the germline V gene. The CDR3, as DNA: TGTGCCAGCCGACAGAGTTACACCGGGGAGCTGTTTTTT. Translation: CASRQSYTGELFF.

The CDR3 nucleotides are TGTGCCAGCAGCCAATCCCCCGGGACTACAAAGCAGTTCTTC. This encodes CASSQSPGTTKQFF. The rearrangement links TRBV16 to TRBJ2-1; 7 positions agree with TRBD2. CDR3 length: 14 residues. With V trimmed by 0 bases and J by 11 bases, 7 bases remained unmatched. The germline V gene has CDR1 KGHSY and CDR2 FQNENV.

The rearrangement links TRBV11-2 to TRBJ2-7, with 8 bases identical to TRBD2. CDR1 and CDR2 from the germline V gene are SGHAT and FQNNGV. This CDR3 region has 15 residues. V shed 0 bases, J shed 2 bases, and the junction held 3 bases outside the gene matches. CDR3 DNA sequence: TGTGCCAGCAGCTTAGAGCTAGCGGGCCCCTACGAGCAGTACTTC. Translated, it gives CASSLELAGPYEQYF.

The chain combines TRBV28 with TRBJ2-4, with 7 nucleotides matching TRBD1. With V trimmed by 6 bases and J by 0 bases, 5 bases remained unmatched. The CDR3 runs 15 residues. The germline gives CDR1 MDHEN, CDR2 SYDVKM. The CDR3 region is CASREGQIAKNIQYF. CDR3 nucleotide sequence: TGTGCCAGCAGAGAGGGACAGATAGCCAAAAACATTCAGTACTTC.

V and J are TRBV19 and TRBJ2-2; 7 bases line up with TRBD2. This CDR3 region has 17 residues. Germline assignment: CDR1 LNHDA and CDR2 SQIVND (reference sequence). The junction had 12 bases not matched to a gene; V was cut back by 3 bases and J by 5 bases. CDR3 DNA sequence: TGTGCCAGTAGTATCCGGAGGGAGGGGCTATGGACCGGGGAGCTGTTTTTT. Translating gives CASSIRREGLWTGELFF.

The chain recombines TRBV6-2 or TRBV6-3 with TRBJ1-1; possible D gene TRBD1, 6 bases. The V end lost 6 bases, the J end lost 0 bases, and 14 bases lay between the germline ends. Per germline, CDR1 MNHEY and CDR2 SVGEGT. The CDR3 is 15 amino acids. The CDR3 sequence: CASSQPRTVNTEAFF. CDR3 nucleotide sequence: TGTGCCAGCAGCCAACCTCGGACAGTGAACACTGAAGCTTTCTTT.

The V and J genes are TRBV3-1 (or the pseudogene TRBV3-2) and TRBJ2-3; TRBD2 matches 7 bases. The CDR3 is made up of 16 amino acids. V trimming: 4 bases; J trimming: 0 bases; junction bases outside the gene matches: 7. Germline loops: CDR1 LGHDT, CDR2 YNNKEL (reference sequence). Here the CDR3 reads CASSRWGGGSTDTQYF. For the CDR3, the DNA is TGTGCCAGCAGCCGATGGGGGGGAGGGAGCACAGATACGCAGTATTTT.